This T cell receptor (beta chain) was sequenced in a study of blood T cell repertoires in COVID-19. About the study: Acute-phase and convalescent COVID-19 samples originated in the United States, Italy and Spain. The analysed material was cDNA or gDNA that came from T cells, B-cell-depleted T cells, or PBMCs.

Using immunoSEQ multiplex PCR, the repertoire was profiled, and TCRdb retains in-frame clones only, with some absent. Seen here are fewer than 85,000 clones, about 80% observed once, and the top ten hold around 27%. This clone was recorded a few times. V lost 5 bases and J lost 1, with 9 bases in between. The germline V gene encodes CDR1 MNHEY and CDR2 SVGEGT. This CDR3 is built from 14 residues. Sequencing was done on a sample of peripheral blood. The source of this sequence is a human donor in a cohort sampled during active COVID-19. The chain uses TRBV6-2 or TRBV6-3 and TRBJ1-5, with a tentative D call TRBD1 (6 bases). CDR3 loop: CASSTTGSNQPQHF. In nucleotides, the CDR3 is TGTGCCAGCAGTACGACAGGCAGCAATCAGCCCCAGCATTTT.